This T cell receptor (beta chain) stems from a study of T cell responses to AZD1222 COVID-19 vaccine. Study-wide points: After two AZD1222 doses, spike-specific TCR breadth and depth rose versus day 0. Regions 160-218 and 743-854 held dominance among vaccine-associated CD4 TCRs, which spanned spike.

The CDR3 runs 15 residues. In germline, CDR1 is SEHNR, CDR2 FQNEAQ (reference sequence). Trimming removed 5 bases at V and 0 bases at J, with 11 bases between. Method: immunoSEQ multiplex PCR; TCRdb's copy keeps in-frame clones and lacks some. The sample yields about 110,000 clones, over 80% seen once. A word on this clone: The antigen remains unidentified.

This chain links TRBV7-9 with TRBJ2-1, with D perhaps TRBD1 or TRBD2 (5 bases each). The receptor was isolated from an adult who received the AZD1222 COVID-19 vaccine. The starting material was peripheral blood, obtained 28 days after the second AZD1222 dose. CDR3 protein: CASSHFGGSYNEQFF. CDR3 nucleotides: TGTGCCAGCAGCCATTTTGGGGGCTCCTACAATGAGCAGTTCTTC.